These 13 T cell receptor beta chains share one sample of origin, sequenced in a study of OX40 agonist ivuxolimab in advanced cancers. Generated by immunoSEQ multiplex PCR, the TCRdb table keeps only in-frame clones and is missing some. The sample lists more than 80,000 clones; 87% were seen once. Here the sequenced sample was CD4+ or CD8+ T cells sorted from blood, taken in a trial of the OX40 agonist ivuxolimab. Every receptor here comes from an adult with an advanced solid tumor such as melanoma, head and neck, liver or kidney cancer.

The rearrangement links TRBV7-5 to TRBJ2-1. TRBV7-5 has pseudogene status. The CDR3 totals 12 residues. The CDR3 region is CARSLTGVEQFF. The CDR3 coding sequence is TGTGCCAGAAGCTTAACCGGCGTGGAGCAGTTCTTC.

This clone appeared a single time. V and J are TRBV19 and TRBJ2-3; the D gene is possibly TRBD1 (6 bases). Deletions cut 7 bases from V and 2 bases from J, with 19 bases between. This CDR3 is 16 amino acids long. Germline CDR1 is LNHDA and CDR2 is SQIVND (reference sequence). The CDR3 region has the DNA TGTGCCAGTACCACCGGACAGACGACTTTCACAGATACGCAGTATTTT. It specifies CASTTGQTTFTDTQYF.

Only one count was recorded for this clone. This chain joins TRBV19 and TRBJ1-6; weak D call: TRBD1 (5 bases). Germline CDR1 and CDR2: LNHDA and SQIVND (reference sequence). The CDR3 sequence is 15 residues long. Trimming pared 7 bases from V and 0 bases from J, leaving 10 bases between. The DNA for the CDR3 is TGTGCCAGTAATACAGGACACTCCTATAATTCACCCCTCCACTTT. It translates to CASNTGHSYNSPLHF.

V gene TRBV11-1 combines with J gene TRBJ1-1; 7 bases are a match to TRBD1. Trimming at V came to 6 bases and at J to 5 bases, leaving 3 bases not matched to a gene. The CDR3 runs 12 residues. Per the germline V gene, CDR1 is SGHAT and CDR2 is FQDESV (reference sequence). CDR3 nucleotides: TGTGCCAGCAGAAAGACAGGGACTGAAGCTTTCTTT. This gives the protein CASRKTGTEAFF.

The chain couples TRBV5-1 to TRBJ2-1; TRBD2 agrees at 11 bases. This CDR3 contains 16 residues. Germline trimming cut 3 bases from V and 1 base from J; bases unmatched to any gene: 3. From germline, CDR1 is SGHRS and CDR2 YFSETQ. The CDR3 loop reads CASSYSGRASYNEQFF. CDR3 bases: TGCGCCAGCAGCTATAGCGGGAGGGCATCCTACAATGAGCAGTTCTTC.

The rearrangement joins TRBV7-9 to TRBJ2-3; D perhaps matches TRBD2 (5 bases). Germline CDR1 is SEHNR and CDR2 is FQNEAQ (reference sequence). The CDR3 has 15 amino acids. V shed 0 bases and J shed 14 bases, with 21 bases lying between them. This CDR3 is CASSLAAGLIVQPYF. The CDR3 DNA is TGTGCCAGCAGCTTAGCGGCAGGACTCATCGTTCAACCGTATTTT.

The genes are TRBV6-5 and TRBJ1-2; 9 bases are a match to TRBD1. Losses at the gene ends were 1 base for V and 7 bases for J; bases not matched to a gene: 1. The CDR3 consists of 13 residues. Germline V CDR1 and CDR2: MNHEY, SVGAGI. Here the CDR3 reads CASSYWDRAGYTF. The CDR3 region has the DNA TGTGCCAGCAGTTACTGGGACAGGGCTGGCTACACCTTC.

The chain couples TRBV6-4 to TRBJ2-3, with TRBD2 matching over 13 bases. This CDR3 is 17 amino acids long. V lost 0 bases and J lost 4; bases outside the gene matches: 4. The germline CDR1 and CDR2 sequences are MRHNA and SNTAGT. The CDR3 DNA reads TGTGCCAGCAGTGACTCCGCGACTAGCGGGGGGTCAGATACGCAGTATTTT. Translated: CASSDSATSGGSDTQYF.

V usage is TRBV6-5 and J usage is TRBJ1-5, with D hard to call. Deletions cut 5 bases from V and 6 bases from J, with 14 bases between. The CDR3 loop spans 14 amino acids. CDR1 MNHEY and CDR2 SVGAGI come from the germline V gene. The chain's CDR3 is CASSPSRGGQPQHF. Here the CDR3 DNA reads TGTGCCAGCAGTCCCTCCCGGGGTGGTCAGCCCCAGCATTTT.

The V and J genes are TRBV11-2 and TRBJ2-3; TRBD2 matches 7 bases. The germline V gene encodes CDR1 SGHAT and CDR2 FQNNGV. V lost 1 base, J lost 3 bases, and 13 bases stayed unmatched. The CDR3 length is 18 residues. CDR3 sequence reads: CASSLGGGGGGVTDTQYF. CDR3 bases: TGTGCCAGCAGCTTAGGCGGTGGCGGCGGGGGTGTTACAGATACGCAGTATTTT.

The chain carries TRBV9 and TRBJ1-1, with D possibly being TRBD1 (6 bases). Germline values: CDR1 SGDLS, CDR2 YYNGEE. V was shortened by 7 bases and J by 5 bases, with 18 bases between the two germline ends. The CDR3 extends over 14 amino acids. CDR3 protein: CASGSTGARTEAFF. CDR3 nucleotide sequence: TGTGCCAGCGGCTCCACGGGGGCAAGAACTGAAGCTTTCTTT.

The J gene is TRBJ2-4, the V gene TRBV19; 14 bases align to TRBD2. V dropped 5 bases and J dropped 4; count of bases not matched to a gene: 4. The CDR3 covers 16 residues. Germline CDR1 LNHDA, CDR2 SQIVND (reference sequence). The CDR3 protein is CASSGGLAGVKNIQYF. DNA of the CDR3: TGTGCCAGTAGTGGGGGACTAGCGGGAGTGAAAAACATTCAGTACTTC.

This chain uses TRBV6-1 with TRBJ2-7; D not resolved. Germline-derived CDR1 and CDR2 are MNHNS and SASEGT. The CDR3 totals 12 residues. Trimming shortened V by 7 bases and J by 3 bases, and 10 bases separated the two germline ends. As DNA, the CDR3 is TGTGCCAGCATCGCGGCTCACTACGAGCAGTACTTC. Amino acid sequence: CASIAAHYEQYF.